Following are 14 T cell receptor beta chains from one sample sequenced in a study of cytomegalovirus exposure and HLA in healthy donors listed by TCRdb under 2017. The method behind the library was the immunoSEQ multiplex PCR assay. A mixture of 60 forward primers for TCR Vbeta segments and 13 reverse primers for TCR Jbeta segments was used in the multiplex PCR. As stored in TCRdb, this immuneACCESS dataset retains in-frame rearrangements with V and J assigned. A fraction of the clones does not appear; measured against another copy, unresolved V genes explain less than half of the discrepancy, and the remainder lacks a known reason. The sample table shows some 130,000 clones, and around three quarters are seen once. The ten largest clones add up to 1.8% of the sample. Sequencing was carried out using PBMCs. Every receptor here comes from a woman aged 45-65 years in good health and CMV-seronegative.

The chain combines TRBV4-3 with TRBJ1-2; 7 bases align to TRBD1. The ends lost 0 bases at V and 1 base at J; junction bases unmatched: 8. Germline V lookup: CDR1 LGHNA, CDR2 YSLEER. The CDR3 is 17 residues long. The CDR3 here is CASSQDFGTENNYGYTF. The CDR3 nucleotides are TGCGCCAGCAGCCAAGATTTCGGGACAGAAAATAACTATGGCTACACCTTC.

CDR3: CSVANPQGTSYNEQFF. Written as DNA, the CDR3 is TGCAGCGTTGCTAACCCGCAGGGGACCTCCTACAATGAGCAGTTCTTC. V and J are TRBV29-1 and TRBJ2-1; TRBD1 is a possible D gene (6 bases). The germline V gene encodes CDR1 SQVTM and CDR2 ANQGSEA. Trimming removed 4 bases from V and 0 bases from J, with 16 bases in between. The length of the CDR3 is 16 residues.

This clone showed up just a few times. The chain couples TRBV4-3 to TRBJ1-1, with 9 bases lining up with TRBD1. CDR3 length: 16 residues. The germline V gene encodes CDR1 LGHNA and CDR2 YSLEER. V was pared by 5 bases and J by 4 bases, with 11 bases of the junction left unmatched. CDR3 sequence reads: CASSNRDRDDGTEAFF. The CDR3 nucleotides are TGCGCCAGCAGCAACCGGGACAGGGACGATGGCACTGAAGCTTTCTTT.

V gene TRBV5-4 combines with J gene TRBJ2-1; weak D call: TRBD2 (6 bases). Trimming shortened V by 0 bases and J by 7 bases, and 11 bases separated the two germline ends. There are 14 residues in the CDR3. The germline V gene has CDR1 SGHNT and CDR2 YYREEE (reference sequence). CDR3 in amino acids: CASSLAGVFNEQFF. The CDR3 DNA reads TGTGCCAGCAGCTTGGCGGGAGTCTTTAATGAGCAGTTCTTC.

The chain combines TRBV5-6 with TRBJ1-2; D might be TRBD1 (6 bases). The V end was cut by 4 bases, the J end by 1 base, with 11 bases between. Germline V gene data show CDR1 as SGHDT and CDR2 as YYEEEE. CDR3 size: 14 residues. The CDR3 nucleotides are TGTGCCAGCAGCGCTGGGGGCCTTAACTATGGCTACACCTTC. Translation: CASSAGGLNYGYTF.

The rearrangement joins TRBV2 to TRBJ2-1; the match to TRBD2 covers 13 bases. The length of the CDR3 is 16 residues. After removal of 6 bases from V and 5 bases from J, the junction contained 7 bases not matched to a gene. The germline V gene has CDR1 SNHLY and CDR2 FYNNEI. The CDR3: CASRRLAGGRNNEQFF. CDR3 nucleotide sequence: TGTGCCAGCAGACGACTAGCGGGAGGTCGGAACAATGAGCAGTTCTTC.

The rearrangement links TRBV2 to TRBJ2-7; 7 positions match TRBD1. In germline, CDR1 is SNHLY, CDR2 FYNNEI. With V trimmed by 4 bases and J by 3 bases, 6 bases remained unmatched. This CDR3 is built from 14 residues. In nucleotides, the CDR3 is TGTGCCAGCAGTGTAGCAGGGGGTCGCTACGAGCAGTACGTC. It encodes CASSVAGGRYEQYV.

V is TRBV10-3 and J is TRBJ2-1, with TRBD2 matching 11 bases. Germline V lookup: CDR1 ENHRY, CDR2 SYGVKD. This CDR3 region has 16 residues. J gave up 4 bases and V 3 bases, and 5 bases lay outside the gene matches. CDR3 bases: TGTGCCATCAGTGAAGCTAGCGGGAGGTCTTACAATGAGCAGTTCTTC. This sequence encodes CAISEASGRSYNEQFF.

DNA for the CDR3: TGTGCCAGCACCACGACAGGGCTAAACACTGAAGCTTTCTTT. This encodes CASTTTGLNTEAFF. V is TRBV6-5 and J is TRBJ1-1; 7 nucleotides align to TRBD1. Looked up from germline, CDR1 is MNHEY and CDR2 is SVGAGI. The CDR3 contains 14 residues. Unmatched junction bases numbered 7, after V lost 7 bases and J lost 2 bases.

The chain carries TRBV12-1 and TRBJ2-1; the D segment call TRBD2 is taken from the table without a DNA check. TRBV12-1 is given as a pseudogene. There are 18 residues in the CDR3. CDR3 in amino acids: CASSPRGLAISPTNEQFF. The CDR3 nucleotides read TGTGCCAGCAGTCCTCGGGGACTAGCTATCAGTCCCACCAATGAGCAGTTCTTC.

This chain uses TRBV1 with TRBJ1-1; TRBD1 is the table's D call, not checked against the DNA. TRBV1 corresponds to a pseudogene. This CDR3 has 14 residues. The CDR3 sequence is CTSSQGQVGTEAFF. CDR3 nucleotides: TGCACCAGCAGCCAAGGACAGGTCGGCACTGAAGCTTTCTTT.

The CDR3 nucleotides are TGCGCCAGCAGCTTACAGGGAGCGAACACTGAAGCTTTCTTT. It specifies CASSLQGANTEAFF. The rearrangement joins TRBV5-1 to TRBJ1-1; TRBD1 is a possible D gene (6 bases). CDR3 size: 14 residues. Germline CDR1 and CDR2: SGHRS and YFSETQ. Trimming shortened V by 2 bases and J by 1 base, and 9 bases separated the two germline ends.

Only a few counts were recorded for this clone. The chain carries TRBV7-3 and TRBJ2-2; D may be TRBD1 (6 bases). The CDR3 loop spans 14 amino acids. Germline V lookup: CDR1 SGHTA, CDR2 FQGTGA. Between the trimmed V and J ends, which lost 5 bases and 6 bases, there was a span of 13 bases. The CDR3 bases are TGTGCCAGCAGCGAAGGGGGACCCGCCGGGGAGCTGTTTTTT. It specifies CASSEGGPAGELFF.

J is TRBJ2-6 and V is TRBV27, with TRBD1 matching 8 bases. The V gene end was trimmed by 0 bases and the J gene end by 15 bases; junction bases not matched to a gene: 13. The germline V gene encodes CDR1 MNHEY and CDR2 SMNVEV (reference sequence). The CDR3 is 16 amino acids. CDR3 sequence reads: CASSLSPGGQVLPLTF. Here the CDR3 DNA reads TGTGCCAGCAGTTTATCGCCAGGGGGCCAGGTCTTACCCCTGACTTTC.